This T cell receptor beta chain is drawn from a study of spatial heterogeneity in lung cancer. V dropped 3 bases and J dropped 3 bases, with 7 bases sitting between them. Germline V lookup: CDR1 KGHDR, CDR2 SFDVKD. The CDR3 spans 14 residues. Each TCR cDNA molecule carried a unique molecular identifier. MiXCR was run by TCRdb on the 5' RACE reads, yielding one entry per CDR3 protein. Of about 85,000 distinct CDR3 sequences detected, around 21% appear once; the ten largest clones hold around 6.6%. As for time point: sample taken at primary tumor resection. Tumor, nontumor lung or frozen PBMC supplied whole RNA, sequenced without sorting.

The TCR originated in a male donor with early-stage non-small cell lung cancer. The specimen comprised PBMCs, sampled at surgery. This chain connects TRBV24-1 to TRBJ1-4, with D possibly matching TRBD1 (5 bases). CDR3 nucleotide sequence: TGTGCCACCAGTGATGTGGGGGCTAATGAAAAACTGTTTTTT. This sequence encodes CATSDVGANEKLFF.